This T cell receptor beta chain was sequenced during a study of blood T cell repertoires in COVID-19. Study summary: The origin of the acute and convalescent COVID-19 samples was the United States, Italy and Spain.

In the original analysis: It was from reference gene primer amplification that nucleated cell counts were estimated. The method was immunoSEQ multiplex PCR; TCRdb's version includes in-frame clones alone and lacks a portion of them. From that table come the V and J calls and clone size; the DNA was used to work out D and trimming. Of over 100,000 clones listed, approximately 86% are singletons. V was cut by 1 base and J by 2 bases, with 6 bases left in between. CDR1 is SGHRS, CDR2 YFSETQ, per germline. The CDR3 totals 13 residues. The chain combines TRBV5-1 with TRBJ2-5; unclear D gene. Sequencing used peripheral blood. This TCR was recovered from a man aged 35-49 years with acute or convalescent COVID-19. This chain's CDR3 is CASSLTSQETQYF. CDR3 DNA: TGCGCCAGCAGCTTGACATCACAAGAGACCCAGTACTTC.